This T cell receptor (beta chain) was retrieved from a study of blood T cells in healthy people across ages. Alongside a J-beta primer mix, a sample-barcoded 5' primer served in a second PCR lasting roughly 7 to 11 cycles. Using its own MiXCR run on the 5' RACE reads, TCRdb lists one record per CDR3 protein. The sample has some 900,000 distinct CDR3 sequences; around 26% are singletons. Germline assignment: CDR1 SGHRS and CDR2 YFSETQ. Trimming pared 5 bases from V and 5 bases from J, leaving 11 bases between. The CDR3 contains 13 residues. This clonotype has more than one count but fewer than ten. With each sample, at least 6 micrograms of total RNA were extracted.

The rearrangement links TRBV5-1 to TRBJ2-1; D gene ambiguous. Input material: blood. The sequence came from a woman aged 80 or over in good health. The CDR3 bases are TGCGCCAGCAGGTCGTTAGGAGACAATGAGCAGTTCTTC. It encodes CASRSLGDNEQFF.